This T cell receptor beta chain was identified during a study of metastatic and nonmetastatic thyroid tumors. Study-wide points: Versus benign nodules, malignant thyroid tumors reportedly had significantly higher TCR beta diversity, in blood and tumor.

Through MiXCR, TCRdb re-clonotyped the PCR reads. The data hold some 16,000 clones, with under 15% observed a single time. As to this clone: Antigen specificity is unknown.

With 0 bases removed from V and 0 bases from J, the gap between germline ends came to 22 bases. This CDR3 has 21 amino acids. CDR1 is SGDLS, CDR2 YYNGEE, per germline. Ahead of thyroid surgery, no patient had received treatment of any kind. This clonotype originated in a female donor with papillary thyroid cancer or a benign thyroid nodule (not recorded which). Some clones in this sample may be carry-over from other donors' samples. The source material was tumor tissue. The chain joins TRBV9 to TRBJ2-6; weak D call: TRBD1 (5 bases). CDR3 sequence reads: CASSVAKDRTAINSGANVLTF. The CDR3 nucleotides are TGTGCCAGCAGCGTAGCTAAAGACAGAACTGCCATCAACTCTGGGGCCAACGTCCTGACTTTC.